One and the same sample provided the 24 T cell receptor beta chains below, sequenced in a study of vaccination and CD4 T cells after COVID-19. An Oncomine TCR Beta short-read assay was used to sequence the DNA from cultured CD4+ T cells. TCRdb recomputed calls from the PCR reads with MiXCR, one row per CDR3 protein. This sample has about 14,000 distinct CDR3 sequences, with about 50% found just once. Their specific antigens are unknown. The treatment denotes: approximately nine-day PBMC culture with coronavirus spike peptide pools or control peptides (ViraFEST assay). The specimen sequenced was CD4+ T cells from blood, cultured in vitro. The source of these receptors is a human donor who had recovered from COVID-19.

The V gene is TRBV7-2, the J gene TRBJ2-7; D not certain. V dropped 0 bases and J dropped 3 bases, with 6 bases sitting between them. CDR1 SGHTA and CDR2 FQGNSA come from the germline V gene. The CDR3 loop spans 13 amino acids. CDR3 sequence reads: CASSLAGVYEQYF. CDR3 in DNA: TGTGCCAGCAGCTTAGCGGGCGTCTACGAGCAGTACTTC.

This clonotype turned up a few times. The chain is built from TRBV5-4 and TRBJ2-1; 9 bases match TRBD1. The CDR3 has 15 residues. Per the germline V gene, CDR1 is SGHNT and CDR2 is YYREEE (reference sequence). V dropped 2 bases and J dropped 5; count of bases not matched to a gene: 5. The CDR3 region is CASSFDRGRNNEQFF. In DNA form, the CDR3 reads TGTGCCAGCAGCTTCGACAGGGGGAGGAACAATGAGCAGTTCTTC.

This sequence joins TRBV20-1 and TRBJ2-2; D remains ambiguous. Germline CDR1 is DFQATT and CDR2 is SNEGSKA (reference sequence). The CDR3 is made up of 13 amino acids. Trimming took off 5 bases at V and 7 bases at J, with 14 bases between the two ends. This CDR3 reads CSARWGSSGELFF. CDR3 nucleotide sequence: TGCAGTGCTCGATGGGGTAGCAGCGGGGAGCTGTTTTTT.

The V and J genes are TRBV12-3 or TRBV12-4 and TRBJ2-3; 11 positions agree with TRBD2. V lost 4 bases, J lost 3 bases, and 3 bases stayed unmatched. The CDR3 has 15 residues. This CDR3 reads CASSSWTSGTDTQYF. The CDR3 region has the DNA TGTGCCAGCAGTTCGTGGACTAGCGGGACAGATACGCAGTATTTT.

The chain links TRBV4-1 to TRBJ2-1; D is perhaps TRBD2 (7 bases). Germline values: CDR1 MGHRA, CDR2 YSYEKL. The V end was cut by 4 bases, the J end by 3 bases, with 16 bases between. This CDR3 is built from 16 residues. For the CDR3, the DNA is TGCGCCAGCAGCCGACTCGGGGGGCCTTTCTACAATGAGCAGTTCTTC. Protein product: CASSRLGGPFYNEQFF.

This chain joins TRBV7-9 and TRBJ2-7; TRBD1 matches 8 bases. Germline values: CDR1 SEHNR, CDR2 FQNEAQ (reference sequence). V dropped 8 bases and J dropped 5; count of bases not matched to a gene: 11. There are 14 residues in the CDR3. The CDR3 nucleotides are TGTGCCAGCTCCACCGACAGGGGATCCCACGAGCAGTACTTC. It encodes CASSTDRGSHEQYF.

The chain links TRBV30 to TRBJ2-5; the D call may be TRBD1 or TRBD2 (5 bases each). This CDR3 is built from 11 residues. The ends were cut back, 6 bases at V and 5 bases at J, with 10 bases in the middle. In germline, CDR1 is GTSNPN, CDR2 SVGIG (reference sequence). This CDR3 is CACSRDETQYF. For the CDR3, the DNA is TGTGCCTGTTCCCGGGACGAGACCCAGTACTTC.

The V call is TRBV9, the J call TRBJ2-3; no definite D call. The CDR3 spans 14 residues. V shed 2 bases and J shed 1 base, with 8 bases lying between them. Germline CDR1 is SGDLS and CDR2 is YYNGEE. Here the CDR3 DNA reads TGTGCCAGCAGCGTCATGGAGCGCACAGATACGCAGTATTTT. Translated, it gives CASSVMERTDTQYF.

V usage is TRBV6-1 and J usage is TRBJ1-3; perhaps TRBD1 as D (6 bases). Germline CDR1 MNHNS, CDR2 SASEGT. Trimming stripped 11 bases from V and 4 bases from J, with 21 bases between. The CDR3 spans 15 residues. As DNA, the CDR3 is TGTGCCGTTCATAGGGGGGTCCCGGACGGAAACACCATATATTTT. Translating it yields CAVHRGVPDGNTIYF.

The V and J genes are TRBV20-1 and TRBJ2-1; either TRBD1 or TRBD2 may fit D (5 bases each). The germline V and J ends were trimmed by 5 bases and 2 bases, with 16 bases remaining between them. The CDR3 consists of 15 residues. CDR1 and CDR2 (germline): DFQATT, SNEGSKA (reference sequence). CDR3 coding DNA: TGCAGTGCTGCCCAACCGGGACGGACCTACAATGAGCAGTTCTTC. The encoded protein is CSAAQPGRTYNEQFF.

This clonotype was detected once. The chain links TRBV6-1 to TRBJ1-1; TRBD1 is a possible D gene (5 bases). Germline lookup yields CDR1 MNHNS and CDR2 SASEGT. CDR3 length: 16 amino acids. With 5 bases removed from V and 0 bases from J, the gap between germline ends came to 16 bases. Here the CDR3 DNA reads TGTGCCAGCAGTCAATACGGGGCAGACATGAACACTGAAGCTTTCTTT. It translates to CASSQYGADMNTEAFF.

The chain is built from TRBV7-3 and TRBJ2-5; maybe TRBD1 (7 bases). Deletions cut 5 bases from V and 5 bases from J, with 18 bases between. The CDR3 sequence is 15 residues long. Germline V gene sequence: CDR1 SGHTA, CDR2 FQGTGA. This CDR3 reads CASSRGTASTETQYF. CDR3 bases: TGTGCCAGCAGCCGGGGGACAGCCTCAACGGAGACCCAGTACTTC.

This clonotype was picked up a small number of times. The chain has TRBV24-1 and TRBJ2-2, with D uncertain. The germline V gene has CDR1 KGHDR and CDR2 SFDVKD. This CDR3 has 13 residues. Trimming left V 5 bases short and J 4 bases short, with 7 bases between. For the CDR3, the DNA is TGTGCCACCAGTGGAACGAGCACCGGGGAGCTGTTTTTT. Its protein is CATSGTSTGELFF.

This chain uses TRBV20-1 with TRBJ2-3, with D perhaps matching TRBD2 (6 bases). There are 14 residues in the CDR3. Germline CDR1 and CDR2: DFQATT and SNEGSKA (reference sequence). The germline V and J ends were trimmed by 4 bases and 0 bases, with 11 bases remaining between them. CDR3 in amino acids: CSATSGSSTDTQYF. In DNA form, the CDR3 reads TGCAGTGCTACAAGCGGGTCTAGCACAGATACGCAGTATTTT.

This clonotype was observed a handful of times. The chain employs TRBV20-1 and TRBJ1-1; the D gene is possibly TRBD1 (6 bases). The germline CDR1 and CDR2 sequences are DFQATT and SNEGSKA (reference sequence). V gave up 3 bases and J gave up 0 bases, with 14 bases separating them. This CDR3 spans 15 amino acids. The CDR3 protein is CSASRGGALNTEAFF. Written as DNA, the CDR3 is TGCAGTGCTAGTCGCGGGGGGGCCCTGAACACTGAAGCTTTCTTT.

The gene calls are TRBV24-1 and TRBJ2-3; 9 bases match TRBD2. Germline CDR1 reads KGHDR; CDR2 reads SFDVKD. This CDR3 has 14 residues. V trimming: 5 bases; J trimming: 3 bases; junction bases outside the gene matches: 2. In DNA form, the CDR3 reads TGTGCCACCAGTGGGCTAGCGGGGACAGATACGCAGTATTTT. This sequence encodes CATSGLAGTDTQYF.

V and J are TRBV2 and TRBJ2-3; 9 bases line up with TRBD2. Germline-derived CDR1 and CDR2 are SNHLY and FYNNEI. CDR3 length equals 15 residues. J was trimmed by 4 bases and V by 8 bases; bases with no gene match: 10. This CDR3 reads CASSRAGGPADTQYF. The CDR3 region has the DNA TGTGCCAGCTCCAGGGCGGGAGGGCCGGCAGATACGCAGTATTTT.

This clonotype was counted only a few times. The chain carries TRBV7-8 and TRBJ2-7; tentatively, D is TRBD1 (6 bases). CDR3 length: 14 residues. V lost 1 base, J lost 5 bases, and 12 bases lay in between. The germline gives CDR1 SGHVS, CDR2 FQNEAQ. CDR3 region: CASSLDRVKDEQYF. CDR3 in DNA: TGTGCCAGCAGCTTAGACAGGGTGAAAGACGAGCAGTACTTC.

The chain recombines TRBV9 with TRBJ2-1, with 9 bases aligning to TRBD1. This CDR3 has 15 amino acids. CDR1 is SGDLS and CDR2 is YYNGEE in the germline V gene. Losses at the gene ends were 3 bases for V and 7 bases for J; bases not matched to a gene: 8. CDR3 amino acids: CASSARQGGKNEQFF. The DNA for the CDR3 is TGTGCCAGCAGCGCACGACAGGGGGGGAAGAATGAGCAGTTCTTC.

The rearrangement joins TRBV2 to TRBJ2-5; no firm D call. Per germline, CDR1 SNHLY and CDR2 FYNNEI. The length of the CDR3 is 13 residues. V was cut by 1 base and J by 4 bases, with 7 bases left in between. The CDR3 sequence: CASSEVLGETQYF. The CDR3 DNA is TGTGCCAGCAGTGAAGTTCTGGGAGAGACCCAGTACTTC.

The chain uses TRBV20-1 and TRBJ2-6, with TRBD2 matching 10 bases. The ends lost 3 bases at V and 1 base at J; junction bases unmatched: 6. This CDR3 is 17 amino acids long. Per the germline V gene, CDR1 is DFQATT and CDR2 is SNEGSKA (reference sequence). CDR3 DNA: TGCAGTGCTAGCATAGGGACTAGCGCGTCTGGGGCCAACGTCCTGACTTTC. Its protein product is CSASIGTSASGANVLTF.

The chain links TRBV27 to TRBJ2-1; 8 bases map to TRBD2. CDR1 MNHEY and CDR2 SMNVEV come from the germline V gene (reference sequence). V gave up 4 bases and J gave up 7 bases; unmatched junction bases: 6. CDR3 length equals 14 residues. The CDR3 protein is CASSYEAGGNEQFF. The CDR3 region has the DNA TGTGCCAGCAGTTACGAGGCGGGAGGAAATGAGCAGTTCTTC.

The chain has TRBV7-9 and TRBJ2-7; tentatively, D is TRBD1 (7 bases). There are 13 residues in the CDR3. The V end lost 5 bases, the J end lost 7 bases, and 15 bases lay between the germline ends. Germline CDR1 SEHNR, CDR2 FQNEAQ (reference sequence). The CDR3 loop is CASSPGGTREQYF. The CDR3 nucleotides read TGTGCCAGCAGCCCAGGGGGGACTCGGGAGCAGTACTTC.

About this clonotype: A far larger clone is only one base removed, so a read error is likely. The chain links TRBV7-4 to TRBJ1-5; D gene uncertain. The V end was cut by 1 base, the J end by 6 bases, with 16 bases between. The CDR3 consists of 16 residues. The germline V gene encodes CDR1 SGHVT and CDR2 SQSDAQ. This chain's CDR3 is CASSLGTVRSVQPQHF. The DNA for the CDR3 is TGTGCCAGCAGCTTAGGTACAGTCCGTTCGGTTCAGCCCCAGCATTTT. Together with reference TRBV7-4 and TRBJ1-5, the CDR3 gives the full variable domain: GAGVSQSPRYKVAKRGRDVALRCDSISGHVTLYWYRQTLGQGSEVLTYSQSDAQRDKSGRPSGRFSAERPERSVSTLKIQRTEQGDSAVYLCASSLGTVRSVQPQHFGDGTRLSIL.